The clone carrying this TCR beta chain was seen many times. This record comes from a study of Graves' ophthalmopathy and Graves' hyperthyroidism. RNA transcripts were the template, and TCR beta CDR3 regions were amplified from them. The workflow started with a first-round RT-PCR run with HTBI primers and then moved on to a second-round multiplex PCR. TCRdb reprocessed the multiplex PCR reads via MiXCR and lists one record per CDR3 protein. The table shows about 210,000 distinct CDR3 sequences, with around 30% occurring only once. Moderate-to-severe activity, CAS ≥3, NOSPECS ≥4 and a duration under 3 months were seen in donors with ophthalmopathy. This clonotype was obtained from a man between 50 and 59 years old with Graves' ophthalmopathy. Sequencing used peripheral blood.

CDR3 sequence: CATSSHQFLGNQPQHF. CDR3 sequence (DNA): TGTGCCACCAGCAGTCATCAATTCCTTGGCAATCAGCCCCAGCATTTT. The chain couples TRBV15 to TRBJ1-5; D is ambiguous. Trimming cost V 3 bases and J 2 bases, with 14 bases left between them. The germline CDR1 and CDR2 sequences are LNHNV and YYDKDF (reference sequence). The CDR3 spans 16 residues.